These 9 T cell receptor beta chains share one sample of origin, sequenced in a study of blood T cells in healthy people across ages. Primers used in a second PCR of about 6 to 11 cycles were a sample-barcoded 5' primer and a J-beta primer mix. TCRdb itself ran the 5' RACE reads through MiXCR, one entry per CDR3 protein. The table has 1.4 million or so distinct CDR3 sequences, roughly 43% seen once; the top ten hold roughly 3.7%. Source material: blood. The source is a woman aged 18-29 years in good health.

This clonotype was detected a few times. The CDR3: CASSLRQGRRNPGIGYTF. As DNA, the CDR3 is TGTGCCAGCAGCCTGAGACAGGGGCGGAGGAATCCAGGAATCGGCTACACCTTC. The rearrangement joins TRBV9 to TRBJ1-2; TRBD1 matches at 8 bases. CDR3 length equals 18 residues. After removal of 4 bases from V and 8 bases from J, the junction contained 22 bases not matched to a gene. CDR1 SGDLS and CDR2 YYNGEE come from the germline V gene.

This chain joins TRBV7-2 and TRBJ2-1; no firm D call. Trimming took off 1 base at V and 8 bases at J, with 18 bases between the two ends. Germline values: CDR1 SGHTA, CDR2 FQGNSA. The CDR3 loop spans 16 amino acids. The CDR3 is CTSSLEIDPLGDEQFF. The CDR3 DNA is TGTACCAGCAGCTTAGAGATCGACCCCCTTGGTGATGAGCAGTTCTTC.

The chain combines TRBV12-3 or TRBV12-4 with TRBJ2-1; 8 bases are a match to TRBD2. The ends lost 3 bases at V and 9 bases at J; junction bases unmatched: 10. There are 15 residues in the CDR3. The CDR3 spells CASSLFTSGHGEQFF. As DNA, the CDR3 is TGTGCCAGCAGTTTGTTTACTAGCGGTCACGGTGAGCAGTTCTTC.

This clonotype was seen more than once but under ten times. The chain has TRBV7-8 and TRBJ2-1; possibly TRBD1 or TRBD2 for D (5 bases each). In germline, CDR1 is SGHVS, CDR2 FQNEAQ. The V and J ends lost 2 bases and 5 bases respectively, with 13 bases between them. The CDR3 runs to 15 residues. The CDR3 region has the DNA TGTGCCAGCAGCTTATTGCAGGGAGTACACAATGAGCAGTTCTTC. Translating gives CASSLLQGVHNEQFF.

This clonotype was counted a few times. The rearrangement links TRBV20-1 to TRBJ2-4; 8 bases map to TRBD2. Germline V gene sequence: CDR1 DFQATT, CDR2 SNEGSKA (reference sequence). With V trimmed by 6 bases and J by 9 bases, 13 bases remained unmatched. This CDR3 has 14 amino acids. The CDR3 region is CSAVGTSLKGIQYF. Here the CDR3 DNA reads TGCAGTGCGGTGGGGACTAGTCTAAAGGGCATTCAGTACTTC.

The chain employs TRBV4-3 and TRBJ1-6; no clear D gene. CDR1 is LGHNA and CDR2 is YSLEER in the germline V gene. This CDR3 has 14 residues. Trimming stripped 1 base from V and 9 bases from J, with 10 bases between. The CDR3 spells CASSQVQLGSPLHF. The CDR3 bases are TGCGCCAGCAGCCAAGTTCAATTAGGTTCACCCCTCCACTTT.

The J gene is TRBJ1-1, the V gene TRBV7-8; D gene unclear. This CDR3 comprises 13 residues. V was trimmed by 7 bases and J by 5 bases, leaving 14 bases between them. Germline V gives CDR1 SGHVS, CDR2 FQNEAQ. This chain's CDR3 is CASIFRGPTEAFF. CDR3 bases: TGTGCCAGCATCTTCAGAGGACCGACTGAAGCTTTCTTT. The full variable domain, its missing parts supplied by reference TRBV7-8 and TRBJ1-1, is GAGVSQSPRYKVAKRGQDVALRCDPISGHVSLFWYQQALGQGPEFLTYFQNEAQLDKSGLPSDRFFAERPEGSVSTLKIQRTQQEDSAVYLCASIFRGPTEAFFGQGTRLTVV.

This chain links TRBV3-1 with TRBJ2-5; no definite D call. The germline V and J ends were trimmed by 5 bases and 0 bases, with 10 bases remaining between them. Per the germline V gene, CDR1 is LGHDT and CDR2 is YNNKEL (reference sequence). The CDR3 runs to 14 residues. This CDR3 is CASSFPPDQETQYF. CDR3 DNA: TGTGCCAGCAGCTTCCCCCCGGACCAAGAGACCCAGTACTTC.

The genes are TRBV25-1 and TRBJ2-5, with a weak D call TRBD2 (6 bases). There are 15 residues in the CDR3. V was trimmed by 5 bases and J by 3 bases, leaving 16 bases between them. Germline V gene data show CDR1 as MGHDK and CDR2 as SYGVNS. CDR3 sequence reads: CASSTPGASEETQYF. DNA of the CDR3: TGTGCCAGCAGTACTCCCGGGGCTAGCGAAGAGACCCAGTACTTC.